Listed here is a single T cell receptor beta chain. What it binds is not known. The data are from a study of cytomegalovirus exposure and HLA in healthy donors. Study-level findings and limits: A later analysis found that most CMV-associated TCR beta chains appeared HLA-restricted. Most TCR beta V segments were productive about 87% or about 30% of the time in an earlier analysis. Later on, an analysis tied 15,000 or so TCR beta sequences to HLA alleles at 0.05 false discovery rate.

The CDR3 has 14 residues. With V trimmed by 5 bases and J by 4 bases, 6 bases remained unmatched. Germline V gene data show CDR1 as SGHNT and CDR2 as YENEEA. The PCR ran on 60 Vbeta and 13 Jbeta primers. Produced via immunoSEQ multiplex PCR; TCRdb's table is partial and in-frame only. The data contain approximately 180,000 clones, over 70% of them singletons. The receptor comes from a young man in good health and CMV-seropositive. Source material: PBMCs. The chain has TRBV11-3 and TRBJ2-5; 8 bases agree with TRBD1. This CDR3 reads CASSAGQVGETQYF. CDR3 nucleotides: TGTGCCAGCAGCGCGGGACAGGTGGGAGAGACCCAGTACTTC.